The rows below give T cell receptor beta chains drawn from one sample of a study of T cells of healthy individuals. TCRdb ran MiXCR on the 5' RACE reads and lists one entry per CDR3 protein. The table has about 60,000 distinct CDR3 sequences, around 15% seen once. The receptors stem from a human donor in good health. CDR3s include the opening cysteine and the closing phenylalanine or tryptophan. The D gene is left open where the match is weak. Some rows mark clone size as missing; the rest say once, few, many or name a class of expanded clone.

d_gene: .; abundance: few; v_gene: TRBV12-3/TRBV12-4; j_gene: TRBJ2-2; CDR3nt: TGTGCCAGCAGCCTAAAGAGGGGGACCGGGGAGCTGTTTTTT; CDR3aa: CASSLKRGTGELFF
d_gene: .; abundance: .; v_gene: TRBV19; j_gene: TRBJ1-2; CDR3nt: TGTGCCAGTATCGACCCGTCTGGGGGAAGGGGCTACACCTTC; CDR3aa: CASIDPSGGRGYTF
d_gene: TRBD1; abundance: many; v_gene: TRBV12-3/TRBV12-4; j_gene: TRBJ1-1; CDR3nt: TGTGCCAGCTCACAGGGGGCGAACACTGAAGCTTTCTTT; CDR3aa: CASSQGANTEAFF
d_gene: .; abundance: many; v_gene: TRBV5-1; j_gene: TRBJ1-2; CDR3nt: TGCGCCAGCAGCTTGGGGGGCCCCGACTATGGCTACACCTTC; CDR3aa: CASSLGGPDYGYTF
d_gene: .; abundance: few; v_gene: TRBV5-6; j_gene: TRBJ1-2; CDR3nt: TGTGCCAGCAGCTTGAACCGGGGACTGACTCGGTATGGCTACACCTTC; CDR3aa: CASSLNRGLTRYGYTF
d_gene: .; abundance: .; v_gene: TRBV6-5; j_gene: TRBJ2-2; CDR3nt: TGTGCCAGCGTTTCGGGGAATTTCGAATTCGGGGAGCTGTTTTTT; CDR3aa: CASVSGNFEFGELFF
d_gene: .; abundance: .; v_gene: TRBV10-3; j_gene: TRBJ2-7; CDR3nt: TGTGCCATCAGTGACAGGGCGGACACCTACGAGCAGTACTTC; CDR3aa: CAISDRADTYEQYF
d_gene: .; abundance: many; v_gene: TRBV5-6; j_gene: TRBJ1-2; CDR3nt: TGTGCCAGCAGCTACGGCACACAGAGTGGCTACACCTTC; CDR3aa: CASSYGTQSGYTF
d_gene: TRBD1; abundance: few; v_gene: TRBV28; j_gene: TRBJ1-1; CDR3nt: TGTGCCAGCAGCCCCCCAGGGGGATACACTGAAGCTTTCTTT; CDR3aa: CASSPPGGYTEAFF
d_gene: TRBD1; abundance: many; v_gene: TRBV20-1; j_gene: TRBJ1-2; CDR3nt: TGCAGTGTATCGGGACAGGGGGGCTATGGCTACACCTTC; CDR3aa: CSVSGQGGYGYTF
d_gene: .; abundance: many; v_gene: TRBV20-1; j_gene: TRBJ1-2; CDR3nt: TGCAGTGCTAGAGAGCCAGGGTCGTATGGCTACACCTTC; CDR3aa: CSAREPGSYGYTF
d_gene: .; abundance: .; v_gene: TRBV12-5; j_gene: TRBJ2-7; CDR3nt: TGTGCTAGTGGTTCCGGTTACGAGCAGTACTTC; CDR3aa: CASGSGYEQYF
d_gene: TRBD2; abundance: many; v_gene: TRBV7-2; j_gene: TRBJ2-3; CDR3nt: TGTGCCAGCAGCTTAGGCGCTAGCGGGAGCGGCACAGATACGCAGTATTTT; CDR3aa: CASSLGASGSGTDTQYF
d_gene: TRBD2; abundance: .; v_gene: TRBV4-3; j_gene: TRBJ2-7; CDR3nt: TGCGCCAGCAGCCAAGCCCTAGCGGGAGCTTCCTACGAGCAGTACTTC; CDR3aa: CASSQALAGASYEQYF
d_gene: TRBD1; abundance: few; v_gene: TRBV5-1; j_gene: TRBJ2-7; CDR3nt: TGCGCCAGCAGCCGGGACAGGGGCTTAAACGAGCAGTACTTC; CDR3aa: CASSRDRGLNEQYF
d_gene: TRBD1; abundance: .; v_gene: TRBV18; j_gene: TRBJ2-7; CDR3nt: TGTGCCAGCTCTTCCGGGACAGGTTCCTACGGGCAGTACTTC; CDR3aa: CASSSGTGSYGQYF
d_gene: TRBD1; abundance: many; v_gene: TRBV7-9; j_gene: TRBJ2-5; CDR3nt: TGTGCCAGCAGCTTGACAGGGGGCCCACTTCCCTCAGAGACCCAGTACTTC; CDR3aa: CASSLTGGPLPSETQYF
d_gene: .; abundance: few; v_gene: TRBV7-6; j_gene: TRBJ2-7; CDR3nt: TGTGCCAGCAGCTCGAAAAGCCCCTACGAGCAGTACTTC; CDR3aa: CASSSKSPYEQYF
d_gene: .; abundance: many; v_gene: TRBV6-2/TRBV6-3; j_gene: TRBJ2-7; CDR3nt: TGTGCCAGCAGCTCCCTGGCGGGCTACGAGCAGTACTTC; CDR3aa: CASSSLAGYEQYF
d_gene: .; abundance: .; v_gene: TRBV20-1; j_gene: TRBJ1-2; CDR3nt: TGCAGTGCAACAGGGAGCTATGGCTACACCTTC; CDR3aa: CSATGSYGYTF
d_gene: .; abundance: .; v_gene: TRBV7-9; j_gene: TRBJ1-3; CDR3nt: TGTGCCAGCAGCTTAGAAGGAGTTAGAAACACCATATATTTT; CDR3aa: CASSLEGVRNTIYF
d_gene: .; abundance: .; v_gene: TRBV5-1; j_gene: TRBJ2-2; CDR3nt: TGCGCCAGCAGCTCGGGACAGAACACCGGGGAGCTGTTTTTT; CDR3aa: CASSSGQNTGELFF
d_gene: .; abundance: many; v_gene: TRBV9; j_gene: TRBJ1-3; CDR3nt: TGTGCCAGCAGCCCCCCGAGGGGAAACACCATATATTTT; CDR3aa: CASSPPRGNTIYF
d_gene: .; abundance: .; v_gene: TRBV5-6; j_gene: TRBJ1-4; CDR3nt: TGTGCCAGCAGCCTCCGAGAGGGTATGGGTGAAAAACTGTTTTTT; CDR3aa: CASSLREGMGEKLFF
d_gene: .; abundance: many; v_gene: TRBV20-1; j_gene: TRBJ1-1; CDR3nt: TGCAGTGCGACGGCGGGGGGCTCGAACACTGAAGCTTTCTTT; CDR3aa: CSATAGGSNTEAFF
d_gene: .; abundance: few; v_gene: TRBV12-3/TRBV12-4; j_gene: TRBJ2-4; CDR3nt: TGTGCCAGCAGTTTTTCCGGGGAAAACATTCAGTACTTC; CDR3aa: CASSFSGENIQYF
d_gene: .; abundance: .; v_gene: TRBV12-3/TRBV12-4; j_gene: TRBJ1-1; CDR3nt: TGTGCCAGCAACCCCGAGGGGAACACTGAAGCTTTCTTT; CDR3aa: CASNPEGNTEAFF
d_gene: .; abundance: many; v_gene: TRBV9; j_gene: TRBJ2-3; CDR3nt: TGTGCCAGCAGCGTAGCGGGGGTTAGCACAGATACGCAGTATTTT; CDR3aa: CASSVAGVSTDTQYF
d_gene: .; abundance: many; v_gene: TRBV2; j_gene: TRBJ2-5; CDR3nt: TGTGCCACCTCGGTCCGTCCAGAGACCCAGTACTTC; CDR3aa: CATSVRPETQYF
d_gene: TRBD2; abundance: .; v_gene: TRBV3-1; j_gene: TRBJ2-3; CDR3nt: TGTGCCAGCAGCCCCCGGACTAGCGGCACAGATACGCAGTATTTT; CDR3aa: CASSPRTSGTDTQYF
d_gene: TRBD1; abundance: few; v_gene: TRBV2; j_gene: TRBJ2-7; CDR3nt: TGTGCCAGCAGTTCAGGGGGCGTAAATGAGCAGTACTTC; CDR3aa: CASSSGGVNEQYF
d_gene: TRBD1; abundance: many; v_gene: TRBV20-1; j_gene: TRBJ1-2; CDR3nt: TGCAGTGCCTACCAACAGGGGGCGCGTGGCTACACCTTC; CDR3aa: CSAYQQGARGYTF
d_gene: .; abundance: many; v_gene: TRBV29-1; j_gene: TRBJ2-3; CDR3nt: TGCAGCGGGAGGGTCGTGGGGGGCACAGATACGCAGTATTTT; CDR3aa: CSGRVVGGTDTQYF
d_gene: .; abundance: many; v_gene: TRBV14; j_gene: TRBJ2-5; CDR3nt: TGTGCCAGCAGTCCAAGGGGGTATACCCAGTACTTC; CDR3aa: CASSPRGYTQYF
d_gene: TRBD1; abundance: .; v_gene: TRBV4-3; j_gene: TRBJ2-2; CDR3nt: TGCGCCAGCAGCCAAGACGGCCCAGGGGGCCTCACCGGGGAGCTGTTTTTT; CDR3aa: CASSQDGPGGLTGELFF
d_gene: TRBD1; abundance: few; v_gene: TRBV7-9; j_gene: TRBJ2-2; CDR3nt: TGTGCCAGCAGCCATAAAGACAGGGGGAACACCGGGGAGCTGTTTTTT; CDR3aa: CASSHKDRGNTGELFF
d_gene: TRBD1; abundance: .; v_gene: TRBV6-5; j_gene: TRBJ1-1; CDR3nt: TGTGCCAGCAGGGGACAGGGGGCCGGGAACACTGAAGCTTTCTTT; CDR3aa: CASRGQGAGNTEAFF
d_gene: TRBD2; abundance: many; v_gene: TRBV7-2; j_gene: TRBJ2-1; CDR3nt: TGTGCCAGCAGCTTATATCGGGGGGGCTCCTACAATGAGCAGTTCTTC; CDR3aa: CASSLYRGGSYNEQFF
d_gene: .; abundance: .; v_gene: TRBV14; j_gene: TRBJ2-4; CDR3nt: TGTGCCAGCAGCCATGGCGGGCTAGCCAAAAACATTCAGTACTTC; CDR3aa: CASSHGGLAKNIQYF
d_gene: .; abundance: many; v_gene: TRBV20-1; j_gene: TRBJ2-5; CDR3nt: TGCAGTGCTAGAGATGCAGGGCAAGAGACCCAGTACTTC; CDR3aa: CSARDAGQETQYF
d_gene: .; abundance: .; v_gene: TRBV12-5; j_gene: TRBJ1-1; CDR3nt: TGTGCTAGTGGGATGAACACTGAAGCTTTCTTT; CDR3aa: CASGMNTEAFF
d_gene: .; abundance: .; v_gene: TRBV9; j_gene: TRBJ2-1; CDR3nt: TGTGCCAGCAGCGTAGCGGGCGGGGTATACAATGAGCAGTTCTTC; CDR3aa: CASSVAGGVYNEQFF
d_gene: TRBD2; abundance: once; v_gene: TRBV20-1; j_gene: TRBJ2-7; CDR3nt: TGCAGTGCTACTAGCGGGGCCTACGAGCAGTACTTC; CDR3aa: CSATSGAYEQYF
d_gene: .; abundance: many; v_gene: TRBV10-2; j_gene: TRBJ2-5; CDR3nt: TGCGCCAGCAGTGTACCAGGGATGGAGACCCAGTACTTC; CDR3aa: CASSVPGMETQYF
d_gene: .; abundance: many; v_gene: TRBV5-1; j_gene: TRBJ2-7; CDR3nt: TGCGCCAGCAGCTTTTCAGCCCACGAGCAGTACTTC; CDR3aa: CASSFSAHEQYF
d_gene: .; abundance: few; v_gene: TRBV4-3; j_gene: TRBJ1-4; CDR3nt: TGCGCCAGCAGCCAAGGCGGGGGGCAAAAACTGTTTTTT; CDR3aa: CASSQGGGQKLFF
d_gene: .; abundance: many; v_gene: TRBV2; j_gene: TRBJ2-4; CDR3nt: TGTGCCAGCAGTGAATCGGTGGCCAAAAACATTCAGTACTTC; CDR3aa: CASSESVAKNIQYF
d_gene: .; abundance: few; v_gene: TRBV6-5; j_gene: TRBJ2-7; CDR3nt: TGTGCCAGCAGTTACCGAGATTTCTACGAGCAGTACTTC; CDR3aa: CASSYRDFYEQYF
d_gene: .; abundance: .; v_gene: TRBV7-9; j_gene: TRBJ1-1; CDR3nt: TGTGCCAGCAGCTTAGGTAGGACAAGTAACACTGAAGCTTTCTTT; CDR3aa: CASSLGRTSNTEAFF
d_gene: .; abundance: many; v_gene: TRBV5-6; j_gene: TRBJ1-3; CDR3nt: TGTGCCAGCAGCTTGGTCTCCTCTGGAAACACCATATATTTT; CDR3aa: CASSLVSSGNTIYF
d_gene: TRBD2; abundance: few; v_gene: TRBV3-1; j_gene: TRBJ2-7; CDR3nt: TGTGCCAGCAGCCAAGTTCTGCGGAGAGGACTAGCGGCCTACGAGCAGTACTTC; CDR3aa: CASSQVLRRGLAAYEQYF
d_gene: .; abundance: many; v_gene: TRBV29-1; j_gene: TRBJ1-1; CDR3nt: TGCAGCGTTGTAGGAGAAGTGAACACTGAAGCTTTCTTT; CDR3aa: CSVVGEVNTEAFF
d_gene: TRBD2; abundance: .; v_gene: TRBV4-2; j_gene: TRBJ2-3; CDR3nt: TGTGCCAGCAGCCAAGATCTGACGGGGGGGGTTTCAGATACGCAGTATTTT; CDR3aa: CASSQDLTGGVSDTQYF
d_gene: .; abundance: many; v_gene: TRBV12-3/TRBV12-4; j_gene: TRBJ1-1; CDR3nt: TGTGCCAGCAGAAAATCCACAGGGTCTAGCACTGAAGCTTTCTTT; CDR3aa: CASRKSTGSSTEAFF
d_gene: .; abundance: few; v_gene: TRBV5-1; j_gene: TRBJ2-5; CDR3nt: TGCGCCAGCAGTCTGGACAGCCCGGGAGAGACCCAGTACTTC; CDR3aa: CASSLDSPGETQYF
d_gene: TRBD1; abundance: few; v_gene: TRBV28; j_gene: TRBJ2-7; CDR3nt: TGTGCCAGCAGATCACCGGGACAGGGGATCTACGAGCAGTACTTC; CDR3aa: CASRSPGQGIYEQYF
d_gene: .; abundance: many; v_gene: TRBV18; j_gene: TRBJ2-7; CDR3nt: TGTGCCAGCTCCCACAATCGGGGGCCACCGCCGGGAGAGCAGTACTTC; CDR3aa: CASSHNRGPPPGEQYF
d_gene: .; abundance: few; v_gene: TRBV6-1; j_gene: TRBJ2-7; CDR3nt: TGTGCCAGCACCCTGGTCAGTCAACAGACAGAGCAGTACTTC; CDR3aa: CASTLVSQQTEQYF
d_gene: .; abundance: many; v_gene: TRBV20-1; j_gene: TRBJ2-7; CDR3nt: TGCAGTGCTAAGGGCCTTGCCCACGAGCAGTACTTC; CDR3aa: CSAKGLAHEQYF